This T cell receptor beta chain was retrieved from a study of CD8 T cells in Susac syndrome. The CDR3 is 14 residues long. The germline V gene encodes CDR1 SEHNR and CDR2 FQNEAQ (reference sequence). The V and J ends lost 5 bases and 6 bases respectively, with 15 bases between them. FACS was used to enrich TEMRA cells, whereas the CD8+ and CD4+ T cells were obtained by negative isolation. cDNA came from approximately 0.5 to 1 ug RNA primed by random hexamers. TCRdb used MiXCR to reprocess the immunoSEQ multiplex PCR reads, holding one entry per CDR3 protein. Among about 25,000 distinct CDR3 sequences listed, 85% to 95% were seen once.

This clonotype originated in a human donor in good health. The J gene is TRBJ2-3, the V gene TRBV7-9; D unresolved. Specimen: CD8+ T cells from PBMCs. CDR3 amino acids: CASSPSDGTDTQYF. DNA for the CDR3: TGTGCCAGCAGCCCGAGCGATGGTACGGATACGCAGTATTTT.